This T cell receptor beta chain is from a study of T cell clonality in common variable immunodeficiency. Each donor provided roughly 4.5 to 8 ml of heparinized whole blood. Clones were read by immunoSEQ multiplex PCR, and TCRdb kept only the in-frame ones, dropping some. The repertoire has roughly 50,000 clones, none seen only once; the ten largest take approximately 3%. General study points: Common variable immunodeficiency TCR beta sequences reportedly had fewer deletions and N-nucleotide insertions. T cell subpopulation sequencing would be needed to explain CVID clonality.

As for this clone: Its matching antigen is unknown. The CDR3 is cut off 3 residues early in the read; its end comes from the germline J gene.

Trimming cost V 5 bases and J 8 bases; bases outside gene matches: 10. From germline, CDR1 is SQVTM and CDR2 ANQGSEA. The CDR3 is made up of 15 amino acids. The specimen was peripheral blood mononuclear cells. This clonotype originated in a person aged 18-69 years in good health. The chain recombines TRBV29-1 with TRBJ1-6, with TRBD1 matching 9 bases. The CDR3 reads CSVTGTGRRYSPLHF. Incomplete CDR3 DNA: TGCAGCGTTACCGGGACAGGGAGGCGTTATTCACCC.